This TCR beta chain was sequenced in a study of T cells after posttransplantation cyclophosphamide. Study-wide points: TRB clonality was highly associated with recipient CMV seropositivity and reactivation. Later blood repertoires were often dominated by clones from the donor CD8+ memory compartment.

Here immunoSEQ multiplex PCR was the method, and the copy in TCRdb shows in-frame clones only, minus some. The record shows around 35,000 clones for this sample, with no singletons present. To note about this clone: Its antigen is as yet unknown.

The related graft donor's blood sample was taken on the day of bone marrow donation. This clonotype originated in a woman aged 45-59 years in good health and a related stem cell transplant donor. Material: PBMCs.

CDR3 nucleotide sequence: TGTGCCTGGAGGACAGGGACCTACGAGCAGTACTTC. It codes for CAWRTGTYEQYF. The rearrangement links TRBV30 to TRBJ2-7; TRBD1 matches at 7 bases. Per the germline V gene, CDR1 is GTSNPN and CDR2 is SVGIG (reference sequence). This CDR3 spans 12 amino acids. The V gene end was trimmed by 3 bases and the J gene end by 2 bases; junction bases not matched to a gene: 1.